This TCR beta chain was sequenced for a study of CD8 T cells in ankylosing spondylitis. Findings of the study overall: The clones that were linked to disease were reported to be significantly enriched in matched synovial fluid samples from ankylosing spondylitis patients. Reactive arthritis synovial fluid and blood were previously reported to contain some motif variants. Made up of 7 to 9 highly homologous variants, a TCR beta motif appeared characteristic of ankylosing spondylitis blood.

Notes on this clonotype: Its antigen is undetermined.

The CDR3 covers 14 residues. V lost 1 base and J lost 1, with 7 bases in between. CDR1 and CDR2 (germline): ENHRY, SYGVKD. Libraries for TCR beta were made by quantitative 5'-RACE with molecular barcodes. TCRdb re-called the 5' RACE reads with MiXCR, one entry per CDR3 protein. The sample shows fewer than 250,000 distinct CDR3 sequences, 32% of them seen only once. This clonotype was obtained from a male donor with ankylosing spondylitis or in good health (not recorded which). The chain has TRBV10-3 and TRBJ1-1; the D gene is possibly TRBD1 (5 bases). Sequenced: blood, either unsorted or a sorted T cell fraction (not recorded which). The chain's CDR3 is CAISEWGGNTEAFF. In DNA form, the CDR3 reads TGTGCCATCAGTGAGTGGGGGGGGAACACTGAAGCTTTCTTT.